These T cell receptor beta chains were read from a single sample in a study of blood T cells in healthy people across ages. One entry per CDR3 protein results from TCRdb running MiXCR on the 5' RACE reads. The profile shows hundreds of thousands of distinct CDR3 sequences, 56% of them singletons. Sequenced material: blood. All receptors derive from a man aged 40-49 years in good health. Both conserved end residues are part of each CDR3. D genes are given only for firm matches. The listing skips clone size in some rows; elsewhere it reads once, few, many or a size class.

clone size,V gene,D gene,J gene,CDR3 protein,CDR3 DNA
NA,TRBV19,TRBD1,TRBJ2-5,CASTGTDRGPGVETQYF,TGTGCCAGTACCGGAACCGACAGGGGACCAGGGGTGGAGACCCAGTACTTC
few,TRBV12-3/TRBV12-4,NA,TRBJ2-5,CASSVSGIQETQYF,TGTGCCAGCAGTGTCTCGGGGATCCAAGAGACCCAGTACTTC
NA,TRBV12-3/TRBV12-4,NA,TRBJ2-3,CASSHLGARTDTQYF,TGTGCCAGCAGTCATCTCGGGGCCCGCACAGATACGCAGTATTTT
NA,TRBV7-2,NA,TRBJ2-5,CASSFRGGKTQYF,TGTGCCAGCAGCTTCAGGGGAGGAAAGACCCAGTACTTC
NA,TRBV6-5,NA,TRBJ1-2,CASSTDTPGEKNGYTF,TGTGCCAGCAGTACAGACACCCCAGGGGAGAAGAATGGCTACACCTTC
NA,TRBV10-3,NA,TRBJ2-6,CAISVGVSGANVLTF,TGTGCCATCAGTGTAGGAGTTTCTGGGGCCAACGTCCTGACTTTC
NA,TRBV20-1,NA,TRBJ2-5,CSARDPGQETQYF,TGCAGTGCTAGAGATCCAGGCCAAGAGACCCAGTACTTC
NA,TRBV10-3,NA,TRBJ2-7,CAISKSSGFSLWQYF,TGTGCCATCAGTAAGTCGAGCGGGTTCTCCCTCTGGCAGTACTTC
NA,TRBV21-1,NA,TRBJ1-5,CASSEGGDQPQHF,TGTGCCAGCAGCGAGGGGGGGGATCAGCCCCAGCATTTT
NA,TRBV18,NA,TRBJ2-3,CASSPLELADTQYF,TGTGCCAGCTCACCACTAGAGCTGGCAGATACGCAGTATTTT
many,TRBV15,NA,TRBJ2-5,CATSGVETQYF,TGTGCCACCAGCGGGGTAGAGACCCAGTACTTC
NA,TRBV20-1,TRBD2,TRBJ2-7,CSASGLAGGERYF,TGCAGTGCTAGTGGACTAGCAGGTGGAGAGCGGTACTTC
few,TRBV20-1,TRBD2,TRBJ2-1,CSARDPPGGPGNEQFF,TGCAGTGCTAGAGATCCTCCGGGAGGGCCGGGAAATGAGCAGTTCTTC
few,TRBV12-5,TRBD2,TRBJ2-1,CASGLAGEHNEQFF,TGTGCTAGTGGACTAGCGGGGGAGCACAATGAGCAGTTCTTC
NA,TRBV15,TRBD2,TRBJ2-3,CATSRDFGEGWYF,TGTGCCACCAGCAGAGATTTTGGGGAGGGATGGTATTTT
NA,TRBV27,NA,TRBJ2-6,CASSDRDGVRANVLTF,TGTGCCAGCAGTGACCGGGACGGAGTGAGAGCCAACGTCCTGACTTTC
NA,TRBV28,NA,TRBJ2-6,CASSLEAPGANVLTF,TGTGCCAGCAGCTTAGAGGCGCCTGGGGCCAACGTCCTGACTTTC
once,TRBV5-1,NA,TRBJ2-5,CASSSATGHSRETQYF,TGCGCCAGCAGCTCAGCAACGGGACACAGCAGGGAGACCCAGTACTTC
NA,TRBV9,NA,TRBJ2-7,CASSGGTGGIYEQYF,TGTGCCAGCAGCGGGGGGACTGGCGGGATCTACGAGCAGTACTTC
NA,TRBV3-1,TRBD2,TRBJ2-3,CASSQGGSGGVTDTQYF,TGTGCCAGCAGCCAAGGTGGTAGCGGGGGGGTCACAGATACGCAGTATTTT
NA,TRBV6-1,NA,TRBJ2-1,CASRKTGGQRDEQFF,TGTGCCAGCAGAAAAACCGGGGGTCAGAGGGATGAGCAGTTCTTC
NA,TRBV29-1,TRBD2,TRBJ2-7,CSACGLDNYEQYF,TGCAGCGCATGTGGACTAGACAACTACGAGCAGTACTTC
NA,TRBV11-2,NA,TRBJ1-2,CASSRIRGHLNYGYTF,TGTGCCAGCAGCAGGATTCGAGGCCACTTGAACTATGGCTACACCTTC
NA,TRBV5-4,NA,TRBJ2-7,CASSQEPMNEQYF,TGTGCCAGCAGTCAAGAACCGATGAACGAGCAGTACTTC
few,TRBV12-3/TRBV12-4,NA,TRBJ1-4,CASRRRTGSTNEKLFF,TGTGCCAGCAGACGACGAACAGGGAGTACTAATGAAAAACTGTTTTTT
NA,TRBV25-1,NA,TRBJ2-1,CASSKGRPYNEQFF,TGTGCCAGCTCCAAGGGGCGACCGTACAATGAGCAGTTCTTC
NA,TRBV20-1,NA,TRBJ2-5,CSAPTAGTLQETQYF,TGCAGTGCCCCAACGGCTGGGACTTTACAAGAGACCCAGTACTTC
NA,TRBV5-5,NA,TRBJ1-5,CASSRGGGDQPQHF,TGTGCCAGCAGCCGGGGTGGGGGGGATCAGCCCCAGCATTTT
few,TRBV3-1,TRBD2,TRBJ2-1,CASSQDILRRGGPHEQFF,TGTGCCAGCAGCCAAGATATTTTAAGGCGGGGGGGCCCTCATGAGCAGTTCTTC